Below, 32 T cell receptor beta chains from the same sample are listed, as sequenced in a study of blood T cell repertoires in COVID-19. The table came from immunoSEQ multiplex PCR; TCRdb's copy has only in-frame clones and leaves some out. The sample consists of over 200,000 clones, around four fifths of them appearing once. Sequencing used peripheral blood. These receptors were taken from a woman aged 80 or over with active or convalescent COVID-19.

For this clone: Mismatch with germline at one junction end may stem from a read error. The V and J genes are TRBV9 and TRBJ2-5; tentatively, D is TRBD1 (5 bases). The CDR3 runs 13 residues. The germline V gene has CDR1 SGDLS and CDR2 YYNGEE. CDR3 residues: CASSVGTKEPQYF. The CDR3 coding sequence is TGTGCCAGCAGCGTAGGGACAAAAGAGCCCCAGTACTTC.

In its sample, this clone was seen a few times. The rearrangement uses TRBV28 and TRBJ2-7; weak D call: TRBD2 (5 bases). The CDR3 contains 15 residues. Germline assignment: CDR1 MDHEN and CDR2 SYDVKM. Trimming pared 5 bases from V and 0 bases from J, leaving 14 bases between. The CDR3 here is CASSAPKGSSYEQYF. CDR3 nucleotide sequence: TGTGCCAGCAGTGCCCCAAAAGGGAGCTCCTACGAGCAGTACTTC.

This clone occurred once. The chain couples TRBV2 to TRBJ2-5, with 8 bases lining up with TRBD2. J lost 5 bases, V lost 8 bases, and 10 bases had no gene match. Germline V gene data show CDR1 as SNHLY and CDR2 as FYNNEI. CDR3 length: 14 amino acids. CDR3 sequence (DNA): TGTGCCAGCTCTGGGCGGGGGGCGAGGGAGACCCAGTACTTC. Translating gives CASSGRGARETQYF.

The chain joins TRBV14 to TRBJ2-7; 9 positions agree with TRBD1. V shed 1 base, J shed 6 bases, and the junction held 7 bases outside the gene matches. This CDR3 has 15 amino acids. Looked up from germline, CDR1 is SGHDN and CDR2 is FVKESK. In nucleotides, the CDR3 is TGTGCCAGCAGCCAAGCTCGGGGACAGGGCGGCGAGCAGTACTTC. It translates to CASSQARGQGGEQYF.

The chain joins TRBV11-2 to TRBJ2-7; tentative D call: TRBD2 (6 bases). Deletions cut 4 bases from V and 3 bases from J, with 28 bases between. The CDR3 runs to 19 residues. Per germline, CDR1 SGHAT and CDR2 FQNNGV. The CDR3 loop reads CASSWGIAGSWSSDYEQYF. The CDR3 DNA reads TGTGCCAGCAGCTGGGGGATCGCAGGGTCATGGTCTAGCGACTACGAGCAGTACTTC.

The chain is built from TRBV5-1 and TRBJ2-5; D is unresolved. The CDR3 length is 13 residues. V lost 4 bases and J lost 2, with 9 bases in between. Germline CDR1 is SGHRS and CDR2 is YFSETQ. The CDR3 protein is CASSAPGQETQYF. As DNA, the CDR3 is TGCGCCAGCAGCGCCCCGGGTCAAGAGACCCAGTACTTC.

The chain couples TRBV5-1 to TRBJ2-3, with 11 bases lining up with TRBD2. The J segment lost 6 bases and the V segment lost 4 bases, leaving 4 bases of the junction unmatched. The CDR3 sequence is 14 residues long. Germline V gene lookup returns CDR1 SGHRS and CDR2 YFSETQ. CDR3 nucleotide sequence: TGCGCCAGCAGCACACTAGCGGGGGAGGATACGCAGTATTTT. Residues: CASSTLAGEDTQYF.

This clone was seen just once. The genes are TRBV9 and TRBJ2-3; 14 bases align to TRBD2. The CDR3 spans 15 residues. Germline V gene lookup returns CDR1 SGDLS and CDR2 YYNGEE. V was pared by 4 bases and J by 10 bases, with 8 bases of the junction left unmatched. CDR3: CASSLRTSGRTAQYF. The CDR3 DNA reads TGTGCCAGCAGCTTACGGACTAGCGGGAGGACGGCGCAGTATTTT.

CDR3 amino acids: CASGLGFGEETQYF. CDR3 DNA sequence: TGTGCTAGTGGTTTGGGGTTCGGGGAAGAGACCCAGTACTTC. This sequence joins TRBV12-5 and TRBJ2-5, with D possibly being TRBD2 (5 bases). V dropped 1 base and J dropped 3 bases, with 9 bases sitting between them. Germline loops: CDR1 LGHNT, CDR2 FRNRAP. The CDR3 runs 14 residues.

The chain couples TRBV5-6 to TRBJ1-1, with D maybe TRBD1 (6 bases). The CDR3 is 15 residues long. CDR1 is SGHDT, CDR2 YYEEEE, per germline. V lost 3 bases and J 0 bases, leaving 12 bases between the germline ends. The CDR3 nucleotides are TGTGCCAGCAGCTCCCTGGACAGAATGAACACTGAAGCTTTCTTT. Its protein is CASSSLDRMNTEAFF.

This rearrangement joins TRBV3-1 (or the pseudogene TRBV3-2) to TRBJ1-5; TRBD1 aligns across 10 bases. The CDR3 loop spans 16 amino acids. Germline CDR1 and CDR2: LGHDT and YNNKEL (reference sequence). Trimming cost V 4 bases and J 2 bases; bases outside gene matches: 5. CDR3 DNA sequence: TGTGCCAGCAGCCCGCCCGGGACAGGGGGCAATCAGCCCCAGCATTTT. Translation gives CASSPPGTGGNQPQHF.

The chain couples TRBV6-1 to TRBJ1-2; D perhaps matches TRBD1 (6 bases). The CDR3 has 13 amino acids. Between the trimmed V and J ends, which lost 2 bases and 8 bases, there was a span of 12 bases. The germline CDR1 and CDR2 sequences are MNHNS and SASEGT. DNA of the CDR3: TGTGCCAGCAGTGAAAGAGGGGGGGACGGCTACACCTTC. Its protein product is CASSERGGDGYTF.

A few counts support this clone. V is TRBV5-6 and J is TRBJ1-1, with D perhaps matching TRBD1 (5 bases). V lost 1 base and J 6 bases, leaving 13 bases between the germline ends. Germline V CDR1 and CDR2: SGHDT, YYEEEE. The CDR3 is made up of 14 amino acids. The CDR3 spells CASSLLGANPEAFF. DNA of the CDR3: TGTGCCAGCAGCTTGTTAGGGGCGAATCCTGAAGCTTTCTTT.

The rearrangement joins TRBV7-2 to TRBJ1-5; TRBD1 aligns across 7 bases. The V and J ends lost 2 bases and 2 bases, in that order; junction bases with no gene match: 6. Germline V CDR1 and CDR2: SGHTA, FQGNSA. This CDR3 region has 16 residues. The CDR3 spells CASSLQGVIGNQPQHF. CDR3 DNA: TGTGCCAGCAGCTTACAGGGGGTGATAGGCAATCAGCCCCAGCATTTT.

This clone was counted a few times. The chain employs TRBV5-8 and TRBJ1-5; 7 nucleotides align to TRBD1. The CDR3 has 15 residues. Germline loops: CDR1 SGHTS, CDR2 YDEGEE. The V gene end was trimmed by 4 bases and the J gene end by 0 bases; junction bases not matched to a gene: 4. CDR3 residues: CASSAGQYSNQPQHF. CDR3 sequence (DNA): TGTGCCAGCAGCGCGGGACAGTATAGCAATCAGCCCCAGCATTTT.

This chain links TRBV11-3 with TRBJ2-2; 8 bases fit TRBD1. The CDR3 totals 15 residues. The germline CDR1 and CDR2 sequences are SGHNT and YENEEA. V lost 5 bases, J lost 7 bases, and 9 bases stayed unmatched. Here the CDR3 reads CASSTGQGMIGELFF. The CDR3 region has the DNA TGTGCCAGCAGCACAGGACAGGGTATGATCGGGGAGCTGTTTTTT.

V is TRBV7-2 and J is TRBJ2-5; D gene uncertain. The CDR3 is made up of 14 amino acids. Trimming pared 4 bases from V and 0 bases from J, leaving 9 bases between. Germline V CDR1 and CDR2: SGHTA, FQGNSA. Here the CDR3 reads CASSSARYQETQYF. CDR3 coding DNA: TGTGCCAGCAGCTCCGCTAGATACCAAGAGACCCAGTACTTC. Full variable domain (rest looked up from reference TRBV7-2 and TRBJ2-5): GAGVSQSPSNKVTEKGKDVELRCDPISGHTALYWYRQSLGQGLEFLIYFQGNSAPDKSGLPSDRFSAERTGGSVSTLTIQRTQQEDSAVYLCASSSARYQETQYFGPGTRLLVL.

The DNA for the CDR3 is TGTGCCAGCAGAAGGGGGCCTCGGGAGACCCAGTACTTC. Translated, it gives CASRRGPRETQYF. The J gene is TRBJ2-5, the V gene TRBV9, with 7 bases identical to TRBD1. Germline CDR1 and CDR2: SGDLS and YYNGEE. This CDR3 spans 13 amino acids. V gave up 5 bases and J gave up 5 bases; unmatched junction bases: 6.

This chain joins TRBV7-2 and TRBJ2-2; D remains unclear. Trimming removed 2 bases at V and 0 bases at J, with 10 bases between. Looked up from germline, CDR1 is SGHTA and CDR2 is FQGNSA. CDR3 length equals 16 residues. CDR3 loop: CASSLFGVTNTGELFF. The CDR3 DNA sequence: TGTGCCAGCAGCTTATTTGGAGTGACGAACACCGGGGAGCTGTTTTTT.

V and J are TRBV4-2 and TRBJ1-3, with D perhaps TRBD1 (5 bases). CDR1 is LGHNA, CDR2 YNFKEQ, per germline. This CDR3 is built from 14 residues. V lost 4 bases and J 0 bases, leaving 7 bases between the germline ends. In nucleotides, the CDR3 is TGTGCCAGCAGCCTCGGGGGCTCTGGAAACACCATATATTTT. It yields the protein CASSLGGSGNTIYF.

This clone has only one observation. This chain uses TRBV5-4 with TRBJ2-1, with D hard to call. V lost 0 bases and J lost 5, with 15 bases in between. The germline V gene encodes CDR1 SGHNT and CDR2 YYREEE (reference sequence). The CDR3 is 16 amino acids. The CDR3 spells CASSLGGVQKHNEQFF. The DNA of the CDR3 is TGTGCCAGCAGCTTGGGAGGTGTGCAGAAACACAATGAGCAGTTCTTC. The variable domain in full, completed from reference TRBV5-4 and TRBJ2-1, reads ETGVTQSPTHLIKTRGQQVTLRCSSQSGHNTVSWYQQALGQGPQFIFQYYREEENGRGNFPPRFSGLQFPNYSSELNVNALELDDSALYLCASSLGGVQKHNEQFFGPGTRLTVL.

The rearrangement uses TRBV7-9 and TRBJ2-5, with D possibly being TRBD2 (5 bases). The CDR3 has 14 amino acids. V gave up 2 bases and J gave up 2 bases, with 9 bases separating them. Germline V gene data show CDR1 as SEHNR and CDR2 as FQNEAQ (reference sequence). DNA of the CDR3: TGTGCCAGCAGCTTAAGGAGGAATCAAGAGACCCAGTACTTC. Its protein product is CASSLRRNQETQYF.

The V gene is TRBV15, the J gene TRBJ1-3; 7 nucleotides align to TRBD1. V was pared by 1 base and J by 4 bases, with 13 bases of the junction left unmatched. The CDR3 extends over 18 amino acids. Germline V gene lookup returns CDR1 LNHNV and CDR2 YYDKDF (reference sequence). CDR3 nucleotide sequence: TGTGCCACCAGCAGAGTCTTCGGAACAGGGGACGAAGGAAACACCATATATTTT. It is translated as CATSRVFGTGDEGNTIYF.

The chain combines TRBV6-5 with TRBJ2-7; D might be TRBD2 (6 bases). The CDR3 spans 13 residues. Germline CDR1 MNHEY, CDR2 SVGAGI. V was cut by 7 bases and J by 3 bases, with 13 bases left in between. In DNA, the CDR3 is TGTGCCAGCACTAACCGGGGGAACTACGAGCAGTACTTC. It encodes CASTNRGNYEQYF.

This clone was found a few times. V gene TRBV2 combines with J gene TRBJ1-3; 9 positions match TRBD1. CDR3 length: 14 amino acids. Trimming at V came to 9 bases and at J to 0 bases, leaving 3 bases not matched to a gene. CDR1 and CDR2 (germline): SNHLY, FYNNEI. CDR3 in amino acids: CARRGQGSGNTIYF. The CDR3 nucleotides read TGTGCCAGAAGGGGACAGGGCTCTGGAAACACCATATATTTT.

The rearrangement joins TRBV6-5 to TRBJ2-5; TRBD1 agrees at 8 bases. V shed 6 bases, J shed 0 bases, and the junction held 6 bases outside the gene matches. Per germline, CDR1 MNHEY and CDR2 SVGAGI. The CDR3 extends over 15 amino acids. The CDR3 DNA reads TGTGCCAGCAGGCCCCAGGGGGCCCACCAAGAGACCCAGTACTTC. Translated, it gives CASRPQGAHQETQYF.

This chain connects TRBV29-1 to TRBJ1-3; D gene uncertain. Trimming cost V 5 bases and J 0 bases, with 17 bases left between them. The CDR3 runs 16 residues. Per germline, CDR1 SQVTM and CDR2 ANQGSEA. The CDR3 nucleotides read TGCAGCGTTTTGGTACCGAGCGAACGCTCTGGAAACACCATATATTTT. Translating gives CSVLVPSERSGNTIYF.

The chain is built from TRBV19 and TRBJ2-1; D remains ambiguous. The CDR3 is 16 residues long. The V end lost 5 bases, the J end lost 0 bases, and 14 bases lay between the germline ends. The V gene's germline CDR1 is LNHDA and CDR2 SQIVND (reference sequence). For the CDR3, the DNA is TGTGCCAGTAGTCCCTTGGCGGTGAGCTCCTACAATGAGCAGTTCTTC. It is translated as CASSPLAVSSYNEQFF.

The rearrangement links TRBV6-5 to TRBJ2-5; tentatively, D is TRBD1 (5 bases). The ends were cut back, 8 bases at V and 4 bases at J, with 14 bases in the middle. CDR1 and CDR2 from the germline V gene are MNHEY and SVGAGI. This CDR3 has 13 amino acids. CDR3 nucleotide sequence: TGTGCCAGCCAGATCAGGGCACGAGAGACCCAGTACTTC. Translated, it gives CASQIRARETQYF.

The rearrangement uses TRBV12-3 or TRBV12-4 and TRBJ1-1, with 7 bases matching TRBD1. The CDR3 is 13 amino acids. J lost 3 bases, V lost 9 bases, and 7 bases had no gene match. The CDR3 region has the DNA TGTGCCAGTCAGACAGGGCCCCACACTGAAGCTTTCTTT. It specifies CASQTGPHTEAFF.

The count of this clone is one. As DNA, the CDR3 is TGTGCCAGCAGCCGCAGAGGACTAGCGGGAGATGGGAAGACCGGGGAGCTGTTTTTT. Translation gives CASSRRGLAGDGKTGELFF. The V and J genes are TRBV7-6 and TRBJ2-2; TRBD2 matches at 13 bases. Trimming cost V 5 bases and J 5 bases; bases outside gene matches: 14. The CDR3 has 19 residues. Per the germline V gene, CDR1 is SGHVS and CDR2 is FNYEAQ.

The genes are TRBV5-1 and TRBJ1-1; D is undetermined. There are 15 residues in the CDR3. The V and J ends lost 2 bases and 4 bases respectively, with 15 bases between them. Germline values: CDR1 SGHRS, CDR2 YFSETQ. The CDR3 bases are TGCGCCAGCAGCTTCACGGGAATCGGACTCACTGAAGCTTTCTTT. Encoded protein: CASSFTGIGLTEAFF. Supplemented by reference TRBV5-1 and TRBJ1-1, the full variable domain reads KAGVTQTPRYLIKTRGQQVTLSCSPISGHRSVSWYQQTPGQGLQFLFEYFSETQRNKGNFPGRFSGRQFSNSRSEMNVSTLELGDSALYLCASSFTGIGLTEAFFGQGTRLTVV.